The rows below give T cell receptor beta chains drawn from one sample of a study of Ad26.COV2.S vaccination and SARS-CoV-2 variants. The data were produced by immunoSEQ multiplex PCR, yet TCRdb's version contains in-frame clones alone and is incomplete. The sample contains approximately 410,000 clones, around 89% of which appear only once. The sample was peripheral blood, taken in a trial of Ad26.COV2.S vaccine versus placebo. These receptors originate from a person aged 18 to 59 who received the Ad26.COV2.S COVID-19 vaccine or a placebo. Each CDR3 is given with its conserved first and last residue. A D gene is named only where the DNA matches it firmly. The size entry is marked missing in some rows and otherwise reads once, few, many or a size class.

d_call,j_call,v_call,clone_size,cdr3_nt,cdr3_aa
-,TRBJ1-2,TRBV19,-,TGTGCCAGTCGGAACTACAGGGACTATGGCTACACCTTC,CASRNYRDYGYTF
TRBD1,TRBJ1-6,TRBV7-6,-,TGTGCCAGCAGCTCCAGGGGGGATTCACCCCTCCACTTT,CASSSRGDSPLHF
-,TRBJ1-5,TRBV4-3,-,TGCGCCAGCAGCCAACAAGCGGGGGACACGGGCCAGCCCCAGCATTTT,CASSQQAGDTGQPQHF
-,TRBJ1-3,TRBV6-5,-,TGTGCCAGCAGCTTACGTGGGAGCTCTGGAAACACCATATATTTT,CASSLRGSSGNTIYF
-,TRBJ2-7,TRBV10-2,-,TGCGCCAGCACCGAATGGGCCATCGGCTACGAGCAGTACTTC,CASTEWAIGYEQYF
-,TRBJ2-1,TRBV12-3/TRBV12-4,-,TGTGCCAGCAGTCTAACCTATGAGCAGTTCTTC,CASSLTYEQFF
-,TRBJ2-5,TRBV5-1,-,TGCGCCAGCAGCTTGGGGCAGTGGGAGACCCAGTACTTC,CASSLGQWETQYF
-,TRBJ2-5,TRBV7-9,-,TGTGCCAGCAGCCGTAACAGGGGGGGACAAGAGACCCAGTACTTC,CASSRNRGGQETQYF
TRBD2,TRBJ2-1,TRBV9,-,TGTGCCAGCAGCGTAGGTCCAGCGGGGGCCTACGATGAGCAGTTCTTC,CASSVGPAGAYDEQFF
-,TRBJ2-3,TRBV28,-,TGTGCTAGCAGTCATACAGGGATGGCAGATACGCAGTATTTT,CASSHTGMADTQYF
TRBD1,TRBJ2-7,TRBV28,once,TGTGCCAGCAGCTACAGGGGGCGAGTCGAAGAGCAGTACTTC,CASSYRGRVEEQYF
TRBD2,TRBJ2-7,TRBV9,-,TGTGCCAGCAGCGTAGACGGGACTATTAACTACGAGCAGTACTTC,CASSVDGTINYEQYF
-,TRBJ2-7,TRBV7-9,-,TGTGCCAGCAGCTTAAAGGGGGGCTACTACGAGCAGTACTTC,CASSLKGGYYEQYF
TRBD1,TRBJ1-6,TRBV4-3,-,TGCGCCAGCAGCCGCGGACAGGGCGGTAATTCACCCCTCCACTTT,CASSRGQGGNSPLHF
-,TRBJ2-2,TRBV19,-,TGTGCCAGTAGTACACAGGCTACAGGGCTGCCGACCACCGGGGAGCTGTTTTTT,CASSTQATGLPTTGELFF
-,TRBJ1-1,TRBV28,-,TGTGCCAGCAGTACCCAGTGGGAAGCTGCAATGAACACTGAAGCTTTCTTT,CASSTQWEAAMNTEAFF
-,TRBJ2-3,TRBV7-2,-,TGTGCCAGCAGCTTACGGCAGTGGGGGGACACAGATACGCAGTATTTT,CASSLRQWGDTDTQYF
-,TRBJ2-7,TRBV11-3,many,TGTGCCAGCAGTAGAGAGTACGAGCAGTACTTC,CASSREYEQYF
TRBD1,TRBJ1-4,TRBV28,once,TGTGCCAGCAGTTCCCTTCGGACAGGGAAGGTTGAAAAACTGTTTTTT,CASSSLRTGKVEKLFF
-,TRBJ1-2,TRBV4-1,few,TGCGCCAGCAGACCAGGACATTATGGCTACACCTTC,CASRPGHYGYTF
-,TRBJ2-3,TRBV11-2,-,TGTGCCAGCAGCCCTTACGGCGATACGCAGTATTTT,CASSPYGDTQYF
-,TRBJ1-1,TRBV5-1,-,TGCGCCAGCAGCTTGGAGCCGAAGAACACTGAAGCTTTCTTT,CASSLEPKNTEAFF
TRBD1,TRBJ1-2,TRBV4-1,once,TGCGCCAGCAGCCGGGACAGGGACTATGGCTACACCTTC,CASSRDRDYGYTF
TRBD1,TRBJ2-7,TRBV11-2,-,TGTGCCAGCAGCTCCCTAAGGGGGCGCCCGTACGAGCAGTACTTC,CASSSLRGRPYEQYF
-,TRBJ1-5,TRBV21-1,-,TGTGCCAGCAGGGGGGTGACAGGGTATAGCAATCAGCCCCAGCATTTT,CASRGVTGYSNQPQHF
-,TRBJ2-2,TRBV30,-,TGTGCCTGGAGTGTATGGAACACCGGGGAGCTGTTTTTT,CAWSVWNTGELFF
TRBD2,TRBJ2-7,TRBV11-2,-,TGTGCCAGCAACAAAAAGGCCGCTAGCGGGGGAGGGTTAGAGCAGTACTTC,CASNKKAASGGGLEQYF
TRBD1,TRBJ1-1,TRBV28,-,TGTGCCAGCAGTACCCGGGGACAGCTAATGAACACTGAAGCTTTCTTT,CASSTRGQLMNTEAFF
-,TRBJ2-2,TRBV24-1,once,TGTGCCACCAGTGATTCCTCCAGGGCGGGAACCGGGGAGCTGTTTTTT,CATSDSSRAGTGELFF
-,TRBJ2-2,TRBV5-8,once,TGTGCCAGCAGCTATACGTTGGGGGCGGGCGGGGAGCTGTTTTTT,CASSYTLGAGGELFF
-,TRBJ2-7,TRBV19,-,TGTGCCAGTAGTATAGGAACGGGGCCCTCCTACGAGCAGTACTTC,CASSIGTGPSYEQYF
-,TRBJ1-5,TRBV15,-,TGTGCCACCAGCAGACGCTCGGGGGGAGGGAATCAGCCCCAGCATTTT,CATSRRSGGGNQPQHF
TRBD1,TRBJ2-7,TRBV6-2/TRBV6-3,-,TGTGCCAGCAGTTATGACAGGGAACACTCCTACGAGCAGTACTTC,CASSYDREHSYEQYF
TRBD2,TRBJ2-7,TRBV4-1,-,TGCGCCAGCAGCCAAGATGCTAGCGGGGGGGCCCCCTACGAGCAGTACTTC,CASSQDASGGAPYEQYF
-,TRBJ2-2,TRBV7-9,-,TGTGCCAGCAGCTTATCAGGGAACACCGGGGAGCTGTTTTTT,CASSLSGNTGELFF
-,TRBJ1-2,TRBV19,-,TGTGCCAGTAGTACCTCGGACAATCATCTAGTCTACACCTTC,CASSTSDNHLVYTF
TRBD2,TRBJ2-3,TRBV29-1,-,TGCAGCGTTGAAAGGGCAAGGTTTAGCGGGGTAGGCACAGATACGCAGTATTTT,CSVERARFSGVGTDTQYF
-,TRBJ1-2,TRBV6-5,-,TGTGCCAGCCTCGGGTCCCGGGGAGATGGCTACACCTTC,CASLGSRGDGYTF
-,TRBJ1-1,TRBV29-1,-,TGCAGCGTTGAAATGGGGGCGCGGACTGAAGCTTTCTTT,CSVEMGARTEAFF
TRBD1,TRBJ2-2,TRBV16,-,TGTGCCAGCAGCCAATCGGGACAGGGGACCGGGGAGCTGTTTTTT,CASSQSGQGTGELFF